These T cell receptor beta chains were read from a single sample in a study of blood T cell repertoires in COVID-19. This table comes from immunoSEQ multiplex PCR, and its TCRdb copy is limited to in-frame clones, with some not included. Counted here are about 210,000 clones, under 95% occurring once; the ten biggest clones make up roughly 1.2%. Sequencing was performed on peripheral blood. The receptors stem from a man aged 25-40 years with acute or convalescent COVID-19. CDR3s include the opening cysteine and the closing phenylalanine or tryptophan.

v_call cdr3_aa
TRBV7-9 CASSLGQGRVEAFF
TRBV3-1/TRBV3-2 CASSQINRDSPLHF
TRBV5-1 CASSHGGVNYGYTF
TRBV4-2 CASSQGQGGVGPIYF
TRBV9 CASNSGSLLDTQYF
TRBV29-1 CSVEWSAGVEEQYF
TRBV19 CASSLLTGELFF
TRBV11-2 CASSSYPGSYEQYF
TRBV6-5 CASSPQGQEIYGYTF
TRBV28 CASIAGVYNEQFF
TRBV14 CASSSDEGETQYF
TRBV28 CASSLWAGGETQYF
TRBV3-1/TRBV3-2 CASSPTYSGNTIYF
TRBV2 CASSEDGLAGASYEQYF
TRBV5-1 CASSQQGTRLQETQYF
TRBV5-1 CASSFGDRALMNTEAFF
TRBV10-2 CASSDSLLVAGPQHF
TRBV6-5 CASSLEVGGGQPQHF
TRBV30 CAWSVITSGGKETQYF
TRBV14 CASTPGGAVVTDTQYF
TRBV19 CASSIGDITTDTQYF
TRBV23-1 CASSQRENQPQHF
TRBV20-1 CSANLGNQQYF
TRBV7-9 CASSLQGNYYEQYF
TRBV19 CASSIGPMSNYGYTF
TRBV28 CASSLEAFQPQHF
TRBV7-9 CASSLGPGTKTSNQPQHF
TRBV28 CASSSAGTIYEQYF
TRBV28 CASRDLNQPQHF
TRBV12-5 CASGTHINTDSYNEQFF
TRBV29-1 CSARDTEWNTEAFF
TRBV19 CASSKFLQGGDVTKNIQYF
TRBV6-5 CASRTGTGNQPQHF
TRBV5-1 CASSLALATNEKLFF
TRBV2 CDGRGQGPYEQYF
TRBV25-1 CASSETRRPTSTSDTQYF
TRBV5-1 CASSPEDGISPLHF
TRBV6-6 CASSPQTGTGGEDQPQHF
TRBV28 CASSLRGLSTEAFF
TRBV13 CASSQETSGTDTQYF
TRBV30 CAWSVDRNTEAFF
TRBV19 CATQTSSTGQNGYTF
TRBV20-1 CSASRGNSNQPQHF
TRBV5-6 CASSIPGQLEAFF
TRBV27 CATGQGASYEQYF
TRBV3-1/TRBV3-2 CASSQDLARPDTQYF
TRBV19 CASSMASGTYEQYF
TRBV5-6 CASSRGQGALSYEQYF
TRBV19 CASSIGARRPAQHF
TRBV4-1 CASSQDPPDRASYEQYF
TRBV5-6 CASSTGGIGRQETQYF
TRBV2 CARSPGLAGVADTQYF